This is a list of T cell receptor beta chains from one sample in a study of blood T cell repertoires in COVID-19. Libraries were prepared by immunoSEQ multiplex PCR; TCRdb keeps only in-frame clonotypes and omits some of them. The data contain 150,000 to 200,000 clones, about four fifths of them singletons. Sequencing was carried out using peripheral blood. These receptors were obtained from a man aged 60 to 75 with acute or convalescent COVID-19. Each CDR3 is given with its conserved first and last residue. The D gene is left open where the match is weak. The size entry is marked missing in some rows and otherwise reads once, few, many or a size class.

v_call	d_call	cdr3_length	j_call	clone_size	cdr3_nt	cdr3_aa
TRBV6-5	TRBD1	15	TRBJ2-7	NA	TGTGCCAGCAGTTACTCGGGGCAGGGGGCCGCCGAGCAGTACTTC	CASSYSGQGAAEQYF
TRBV19	TRBD1	14	TRBJ1-6	NA	TGTGCCAGTAGTACGACAGGGGCTAATTCACCCCTCCACTTT	CASSTTGANSPLHF
TRBV11-2	NA	15	TRBJ2-7	NA	TGTGCCAGCAGCTTAGTGGGGGCGAGCTCCTACGAGCAGTACTTC	CASSLVGASSYEQYF
TRBV12-5	NA	16	TRBJ2-3	NA	TGTGCTAGTGGTTTGGTACCCGCAGGGGGCACAGATACGCAGTATTTT	CASGLVPAGGTDTQYF
TRBV3-1/TRBV3-2	TRBD2	16	TRBJ2-3	NA	TGTGCCAGCAGCCAAGAAGGACTAGCCCGGACAGATACGCAGTATTTT	CASSQEGLARTDTQYF
TRBV13	TRBD1	17	TRBJ1-2	NA	TGTGCCAGCAGCTTAGGCCCATATGGACAGGCCTTGAAAGGCTACACCTTC	CASSLGPYGQALKGYTF
TRBV9	TRBD1	15	TRBJ1-4	NA	TGTGCCAGCAGCGTAGCCGACAGACAGGGTGGAAAACTGTTTTTT	CASSVADRQGGKLFF
TRBV7-2	NA	16	TRBJ1-3	NA	TGTGCCAGCAGCCCAGGAGGCTCCCTCTCTGGAAACACCATATATTTT	CASSPGGSLSGNTIYF
TRBV7-9	NA	13	TRBJ1-1	NA	TGTGCCAGCAGCCTAGACAGTTTCTCTGAAGCTTTCTTT	CASSLDSFSEAFF
TRBV3-1/TRBV3-2	TRBD2	15	TRBJ2-3	NA	TGTGCCAGCAGCCAAGTTCAACTAGCGGCAGATACGCAGTATTTT	CASSQVQLAADTQYF
TRBV6-5	TRBD1	13	TRBJ1-2	few	TGTGCCAGCAGTAGGACAGGGAGGGATGGCTACACCTTC	CASSRTGRDGYTF
TRBV27	TRBD2	16	TRBJ2-1	NA	TGTGCCAGCAGTTTATTGACTAGCGGGGGGGCGGACGAGCAGTTCTTC	CASSLLTSGGADEQFF
TRBV28	TRBD1	14	TRBJ1-5	NA	TGTGCCAGCAGTCCCGGGACAGGGGATCAGCCCCAGCATTTT	CASSPGTGDQPQHF
TRBV19	TRBD2	16	TRBJ2-3	NA	TGTGCCAGTAGTCCTCTAGCGGGATCTAGCACAGATACGCAGTATTTT	CASSPLAGSSTDTQYF
TRBV29-1	TRBD1	16	TRBJ1-3	NA	TGCAGCGTCTCAACCGGGACAGGGATCTTTGGAAACACCATATATTTT	CSVSTGTGIFGNTIYF
TRBV15	NA	14	TRBJ2-1	once	TGTGCCACCAGCAGAGATGACCGGGGCAATGAGCAGTTCTTC	CATSRDDRGNEQFF
TRBV11-2	NA	13	TRBJ1-5	NA	TGTGCCAGCAGCCTCGGGGGGTATCAGCCCCAGCATTTT	CASSLGGYQPQHF